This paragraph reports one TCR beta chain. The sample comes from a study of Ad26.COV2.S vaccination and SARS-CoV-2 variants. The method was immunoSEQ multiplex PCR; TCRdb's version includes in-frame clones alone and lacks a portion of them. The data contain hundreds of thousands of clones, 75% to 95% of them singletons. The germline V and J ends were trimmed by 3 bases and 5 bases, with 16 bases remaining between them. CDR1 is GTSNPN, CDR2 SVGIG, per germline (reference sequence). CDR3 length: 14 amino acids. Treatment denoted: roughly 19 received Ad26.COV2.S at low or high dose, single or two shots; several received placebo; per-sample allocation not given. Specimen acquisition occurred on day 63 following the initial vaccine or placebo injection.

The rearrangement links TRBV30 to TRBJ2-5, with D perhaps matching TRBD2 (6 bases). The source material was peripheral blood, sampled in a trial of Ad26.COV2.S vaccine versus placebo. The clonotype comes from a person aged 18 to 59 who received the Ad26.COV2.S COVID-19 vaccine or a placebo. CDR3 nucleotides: TGTGCCTGGAGCGATGGGGGGACTTATGAGACCCAGTACTTC. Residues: CAWSDGGTYETQYF.